Below, 25 T cell receptor beta chains from the same sample are listed, as sequenced in a study of cytomegalovirus exposure and HLA in healthy donors. The primer mix had 60 Vbeta and 13 Jbeta primers. This table comes from immunoSEQ multiplex PCR, and its TCRdb copy is limited to in-frame clones, with some not included. The sample contains 110,000 or so clones, approximately 80% of which appear only once. Sequenced sample: PBMCs. These receptors all come from a woman in her late teens or twenties in good health and CMV-seronegative.

The chain is built from TRBV27 and TRBJ1-6, with TRBD1 as a possible D gene (5 bases). Trimming removed 5 bases at V and 5 bases at J, with 19 bases between. The CDR3 runs to 17 residues. The germline V gene encodes CDR1 MNHEY and CDR2 SMNVEV (reference sequence). CDR3 coding DNA: TGTGCCAGCAGTCTCCTTCGACCGGGACTGGATAATTCACCCCTCCACTTT. It translates to CASSLLRPGLDNSPLHF.

V gene TRBV6-5 combines with J gene TRBJ2-2; the match to TRBD2 covers 7 bases. Germline V gene data show CDR1 as MNHEY and CDR2 as SVGAGI. V was clipped by 4 bases and J by 7 bases; unmatched bases: 9. This CDR3 spans 15 amino acids. The CDR3 bases are TGTGCCAGCAGTTCCCCGGGACTACCTCACGGGGAGCTGTTTTTT. Its protein product is CASSSPGLPHGELFF.

The CDR3 is CASSQQAGPDTQYF. CDR3 nucleotide sequence: TGCGCCAGCAGCCAGCAGGCGGGGCCAGATACGCAGTATTTT. The chain has TRBV4-1 and TRBJ2-3, with D possibly TRBD2 on 6 matching bases. Trimming removed 3 bases at V and 4 bases at J, with 11 bases between. Germline assignment: CDR1 MGHRA and CDR2 YSYEKL. The CDR3 sequence is 14 residues long.

For the CDR3, the DNA is TGTGCCAGCAGCTTTACGAGCGGGAGCACCTACAATGAGCAGTTCTTC. Translating it yields CASSFTSGSTYNEQFF. The gene calls are TRBV7-9 and TRBJ2-1; 8 bases match TRBD2. Germline loops: CDR1 SEHNR, CDR2 FQNEAQ (reference sequence). V trimming: 3 bases; J trimming: 2 bases; junction bases outside the gene matches: 6. The CDR3 spans 16 residues.

This clone was observed once. One junction end disagrees with the germline gene, perhaps due to a read error. The CDR3 sequence is CASRPSGGSETRYF. In nucleotides, the CDR3 is TGCGCCAGCCGACCCTCGGGGGGCTCAGAGACCCGGTACTTC. The V gene is TRBV5-1, the J gene TRBJ2-5; a possible D gene is TRBD2 (7 bases). Germline V gene data show CDR1 as SGHRS and CDR2 as YFSETQ. This CDR3 is built from 14 residues.

The chain couples TRBV4-3 to TRBJ1-1; D uncertain. The CDR3 sequence is 16 residues long. Trimming left V 0 bases short and J 0 bases short, with 11 bases between. The germline V gene has CDR1 LGHNA and CDR2 YSLEER. The CDR3 DNA reads as TGCGCCAGCAGCCAAGATACGGGAGGCTTGAACACTGAAGCTTTCTTT. It codes for CASSQDTGGLNTEAFF.

The V and J genes are TRBV2 and TRBJ2-5, with D possibly TRBD1 on 6 matching bases. The length of the CDR3 is 14 residues. The V end lost 2 bases, the J end lost 4 bases, and 11 bases lay between the germline ends. The germline V gene encodes CDR1 SNHLY and CDR2 FYNNEI. The CDR3, as DNA: TGTGCCAGCAGTGAACAACAGGGAGTAGAGACCCAGTACTTC. The encoded protein is CASSEQQGVETQYF. The full variable domain, rest sourced from reference TRBV2 and TRBJ2-5, is EPEVTQTPSHQVTQMGQEVILRCVPISNHLYFYWYRQILGQKVEFLVSFYNNEISEKSEIFDDQFSVERPDGSNFTLKIRSTKLEDSAMYFCASSEQQGVETQYFGPGTRLLVL.

The chain links TRBV4-2 to TRBJ1-5, with TRBD1 identical over 10 bases. CDR1 LGHNA and CDR2 YNFKEQ come from the germline V gene. This CDR3 contains 17 residues. J gave up 5 bases and V 2 bases, and 9 bases lay outside the gene matches. The CDR3 DNA reads TGTGCCAGCAGCCAAACGGGACAGGGGCGCATCGATCAGCCCCAGCATTTT. It specifies CASSQTGQGRIDQPQHF.

The chain joins TRBV19 to TRBJ2-2; TRBD1 is a possible D gene (6 bases). V was shortened by 5 bases and J by 9 bases, with 16 bases between the two germline ends. This CDR3 region has 14 residues. CDR1 and CDR2 from the germline V gene are LNHDA and SQIVND (reference sequence). The CDR3 DNA reads TGTGCCAGTAGTCTAACCGCACAGGGCCGGGAGCTGTTTTTT. Translation: CASSLTAQGRELFF.

The V call is TRBV6-1, the J call TRBJ2-2; 8 bases line up with TRBD1. Germline V gives CDR1 MNHNS, CDR2 SASEGT. The CDR3 runs 15 residues. With 7 bases clipped from V and 3 bases from J, the junction kept 7 bases outside the gene matches. CDR3 DNA: TGTGCCAGCACAACGCGACAGGGGCACACCGGGGAGCTGTTTTTT. As protein: CASTTRQGHTGELFF.

The chain combines TRBV9 with TRBJ2-7; D remains ambiguous. The CDR3 sequence is 11 residues long. Trimming cost V 4 bases and J 3 bases, with 5 bases left between them. The V gene's germline CDR1 is SGDLS and CDR2 YYNGEE. Here the CDR3 DNA reads TGTGCCAGCAGCTCCGGCTACGAGCAGTACTTC. This codes for CASSSGYEQYF.

CDR3 sequence: CASSQGQPNTEAFF. CDR3 in DNA: TGTGCCAGCAGCCAGGGACAGCCGAACACTGAAGCTTTCTTT. The V and J genes are TRBV7-9 and TRBJ1-1, with TRBD1 matching 7 bases. Germline V CDR1 and CDR2: SEHNR, FQNEAQ (reference sequence). This CDR3 region has 14 residues. V gave up 5 bases and J gave up 1 base; unmatched junction bases: 4.

The chain links TRBV2 to TRBJ2-7; TRBD2 aligns across 8 bases. Germline CDR1 reads SNHLY; CDR2 reads FYNNEI. V was pared by 7 bases and J by 5 bases, with 7 bases of the junction left unmatched. This CDR3 is built from 13 residues. The CDR3 sequence: CASKRERMNEQYF. In DNA, the CDR3 is TGTGCCAGCAAGCGGGAGAGGATGAACGAGCAGTACTTC. Together with reference TRBV2 and TRBJ2-7, the CDR3 gives the full variable domain: EPEVTQTPSHQVTQMGQEVILRCVPISNHLYFYWYRQILGQKVEFLVSFYNNEISEKSEIFDDQFSVERPDGSNFTLKIRSTKLEDSAMYFCASKRERMNEQYFGPGTRLTVT.

The chain combines TRBV11-2 with TRBJ2-2; D might be TRBD1 (7 bases). Germline V gene sequence: CDR1 SGHAT, CDR2 FQNNGV. V shed 6 bases and J shed 5 bases, with 19 bases lying between them. This CDR3 comprises 16 residues. CDR3 DNA sequence: TGTGCCAGCAGTCAGCTTCTACAGGGGAGGACCGGGGAGCTGTTTTTT. Protein sequence: CASSQLLQGRTGELFF.

CDR3 bases: TGCGCCAGCAGAATGACAGTAAATGAAAAACTGTTTTTT. This encodes CASRMTVNEKLFF. This chain joins TRBV5-1 and TRBJ1-4, with TRBD1 as a possible D gene (5 bases). There are 13 residues in the CDR3. Trimming took off 5 bases at V and 5 bases at J, with 10 bases between the two ends. Germline V gene sequence: CDR1 SGHRS, CDR2 YFSETQ.

This clone has more than one count but fewer than ten. The gene calls are TRBV7-2 and TRBJ1-5; D gene ambiguous. Germline loops: CDR1 SGHTA, CDR2 FQGNSA. CDR3 length equals 12 residues. Trimming took 5 bases from V and 5 from J, leaving 7 bases between them. The DNA of the CDR3 is TGTGCCAGCAGCCCTTATCATCAGCCCCAGCATTTT. It is translated as CASSPYHQPQHF.

The rearrangement joins TRBV2 to TRBJ2-7; 8 bases align to TRBD2. Germline CDR1 is SNHLY and CDR2 is FYNNEI. This CDR3 has 13 residues. V trimming: 6 bases; J trimming: 3 bases; junction bases outside the gene matches: 4. This chain's CDR3 is CASSPGLDYEQYF. In DNA, the CDR3 is TGTGCCAGCAGCCCGGGACTAGACTACGAGCAGTACTTC.

The chain uses TRBV4-1 and TRBJ1-2; D is unclear. The germline V gene encodes CDR1 MGHRA and CDR2 YSYEKL. Trimming stripped 4 bases from V and 3 bases from J, with 9 bases between. There are 13 residues in the CDR3. The CDR3 here is CASSLNGDYGYTF. The DNA for the CDR3 is TGCGCCAGCAGCCTTAACGGGGACTATGGCTACACCTTC.

This clone was observed a handful of times. The V and J genes are TRBV2 and TRBJ2-3; D is undetermined. In germline, CDR1 is SNHLY, CDR2 FYNNEI. Trimming left V 7 bases short and J 3 bases short, with 11 bases between. CDR3 length: 13 residues. The CDR3 nucleotides read TGTGCCAGCACCCGGCGGTGGACAGATACGCAGTATTTT. Translating gives CASTRRWTDTQYF.

The chain uses TRBV7-6 and TRBJ2-7, with 12 bases matching TRBD1. J gave up 2 bases and V 5 bases, and 1 base lay outside the gene matches. This CDR3 spans 14 amino acids. Germline CDR1 SGHVS, CDR2 FNYEAQ. CDR3 DNA sequence: TGTGCCAGCAGCGGGACAGGGGGCACCTACGAGCAGTACTTC. Encoded protein: CASSGTGGTYEQYF.

The chain couples TRBV5-1 to TRBJ1-5, with 7 bases lining up with TRBD1. This CDR3 is built from 14 residues. The germline V gene has CDR1 SGHRS and CDR2 YFSETQ. The J segment lost 4 bases and the V segment lost 4 bases, leaving 5 bases of the junction unmatched. The chain's CDR3 is CASSEGQINQPQHF. CDR3 sequence (DNA): TGCGCCAGCAGCGAGGGACAGATAAATCAGCCCCAGCATTTT.

This chain's CDR3 is CASSLLLGNTIYF. CDR3 DNA sequence: TGTGCCAGCAGCTTACTTCTCGGAAACACCATATATTTT. The chain combines TRBV7-9 with TRBJ1-3; D call uncertain. The CDR3 totals 13 residues. Germline V lookup: CDR1 SEHNR, CDR2 FQNEAQ (reference sequence). Between the trimmed V and J ends, which lost 2 bases and 4 bases, there was a span of 6 bases.

The J gene is TRBJ1-3, the V gene TRBV7-2, with D possibly TRBD1 on 6 matching bases. Germline CDR1 and CDR2: SGHTA and FQGNSA. The V end lost 0 bases, the J end lost 5 bases, and 14 bases lay between the germline ends. CDR3 size: 16 residues. This CDR3 is CASSLAATGSRNTIYF. DNA of the CDR3: TGTGCCAGCAGCTTAGCGGCTACAGGGTCTAGAAACACCATATATTTT.

The rearrangement links TRBV5-1 to TRBJ2-3, with 8 bases that match TRBD1. Losses at the gene ends were 4 bases for V and 8 bases for J; bases not matched to a gene: 12. The CDR3 contains 15 residues. Germline CDR1 reads SGHRS; CDR2 reads YFSETQ. The CDR3 DNA sequence: TGCGCCAGCAGCGCAGACAGGGGTGGGACCGGTACGCAGTATTTT. It is translated as CASSADRGGTGTQYF.

This chain links TRBV5-4 with TRBJ2-1; D is unclear. The CDR3 is 13 amino acids. V was trimmed by 0 bases and J by 7 bases, leaving 8 bases between them. Germline V gene sequence: CDR1 SGHNT, CDR2 YYREEE (reference sequence). The CDR3 nucleotides are TGTGCCAGCAGCTTGGATTCGTCGAATGAGCAGTTCTTC. This translates into CASSLDSSNEQFF.